The present TCR beta chain was sequenced within a study of blood T cell repertoires in COVID-19. About the study: PBMCs, B-cell-depleted T cells, or T cells provided the cDNA or gDNA that made up the material.

CDR3 length equals 15 residues. From germline, CDR1 is LNHDA and CDR2 SQIVND (reference sequence). V was clipped by 3 bases and J by 5 bases; unmatched bases: 6. Method: immunoSEQ multiplex PCR; TCRdb's copy keeps in-frame clones and lacks some. In the table there are 250,000 to 300,000 clones, around 90% of which are singletons. The V call is TRBV19, the J call TRBJ2-3, with TRBD2 matching over 9 bases. This sequence originates from a woman in her 40s who had recovered from COVID-19. The source material was peripheral blood. CDR3 region: CASSITASGKDTQYF. Written as DNA, the CDR3 is TGTGCCAGTAGTATTACGGCTAGCGGGAAAGATACGCAGTATTTT. Variable domain in full (rest from reference TRBV19 and TRBJ2-3): DGGITQSPKYLFRKEGQNVTLSCEQNLNHDAMYWYRQDPGQGLRLIYYSQIVNDFQKGDIAEGYSVSREKKESFPLTVTSAQKNPTAFYLCASSITASGKDTQYFGPGTRLTVL.